This T cell receptor beta chain was identified in a study of OX40 agonist ivuxolimab in advanced cancers. Study results and caveats: No antigen was identified for the clonally expanded peripheral T cells. Nonresponders included some who also had low normalized T-cell clonal expansion.

Clones were sequenced by immunoSEQ multiplex PCR, and TCRdb holds only the in-frame ones, with some missing. The sample consists of some 90,000 clones, roughly 91% of them appearing once. Regarding this clone: Its antigen is unknown.

This CDR3 is built from 14 residues. V lost 4 bases and J lost 7, with 14 bases in between. The germline CDR1 and CDR2 sequences are SGDLS and YYNGEE. Systemic immunosuppression or autoimmune disease history was grounds to exclude patients. This receptor was taken from an adult with an advanced solid tumor such as melanoma, head and neck, liver or kidney cancer. V usage is TRBV9 and J usage is TRBJ1-4; no clear D. Sequenced material: CD4+ or CD8+ T cells sorted from blood, taken in a trial of the OX40 agonist ivuxolimab. This CDR3 is CASSPVERIEKLFF. The CDR3 DNA reads TGTGCCAGCAGCCCAGTGGAACGGATTGAAAAACTGTTTTTT.